These 10 T cell receptor beta chains originate from one sample sequenced in a study of T cell repertoires in cytomegalovirus infection. Each CDR3 protein is one row after TCRdb ran MiXCR on the reads. The sample yields roughly 640,000 distinct CDR3 sequences, approximately 24% seen once. The sequenced sample consisted of CD8+ T cells from PBMCs. Every receptor here comes from a human donor in good health (CMV status not recorded). Some clones in this sample may be carry-over from other donors' samples.

This clonotype was observed many times. The rearrangement joins TRBV7-8 to TRBJ2-3; the D is unclear. In germline, CDR1 is SGHVS, CDR2 FQNEAQ. The CDR3 length is 13 residues. The V end was cut by 7 bases, the J end by 2 bases, with 10 bases between. The CDR3 spells CASTMVDTDTQYF. The CDR3 DNA follows: TGTGCCAGCACCATGGTGGACACAGATACGCAGTATTTT.

This clonotype has more than one count but fewer than ten. The V call is TRBV20-1, the J call TRBJ2-5; 13 bases align to TRBD2. Trimming at V came to 6 bases and at J to 3 bases, leaving 4 bases not matched to a gene. Germline V gives CDR1 DFQATT, CDR2 SNEGSKA (reference sequence). This CDR3 spans 14 amino acids. CDR3 loop: CSAPGLAGEETQYF. For the CDR3, the DNA is TGCAGTGCACCCGGACTAGCGGGGGAAGAGACCCAGTACTTC.

This chain links TRBV5-1 with TRBJ2-7, with TRBD1 identical over 8 bases. Germline loops: CDR1 SGHRS, CDR2 YFSETQ. V was clipped by 4 bases and J by 0 bases; unmatched bases: 9. The CDR3 is 16 residues long. Here the CDR3 DNA reads TGCGCCAGCAGCAACCCAGGGGGCCTACTCTCCTACGAGCAGTACTTC. Translating it yields CASSNPGGLLSYEQYF.

This clonotype has a count of ten or more. The gene calls are TRBV7-2 and TRBJ1-2, with D perhaps TRBD1 (5 bases). Trimming pared 4 bases from V and 8 bases from J, leaving 20 bases between. The germline CDR1 and CDR2 sequences are SGHTA and FQGNSA. This CDR3 comprises 15 residues. The CDR3 nucleotides are TGTGCCAGCAGCTCCACCCCTTCGCCCGGGGGAGGCTACACCTTC. This sequence encodes CASSSTPSPGGGYTF.

There are a few counts of this clonotype. The V gene is TRBV5-4, the J gene TRBJ2-3; D may be TRBD1 or TRBD2 (7 bases each). Trimming shortened V by 0 bases and J by 5 bases, and 16 bases separated the two germline ends. The germline V gene has CDR1 SGHNT and CDR2 YYREEE (reference sequence). The CDR3 totals 16 residues. The CDR3 loop is CASSLAGGGPVDTQYF. The CDR3 coding sequence is TGTGCCAGCAGCTTGGCAGGGGGGGGGCCTGTAGATACGCAGTATTTT.

The chain employs TRBV29-1 and TRBJ1-1; 7 bases are a match to TRBD1. V lost 8 bases, J lost 1 base, and 16 bases stayed unmatched. Looked up from germline, CDR1 is SQVTM and CDR2 is ANQGSEA. This CDR3 is built from 16 residues. For the CDR3, the DNA is TGCAGCTCCCAGTGGGGTTCAGGGGGGCGGAACACTGAAGCTTTCTTT. Its protein product is CSSQWGSGGRNTEAFF. The full variable domain, its missing parts supplied by reference TRBV29-1 and TRBJ1-1, is SAVISQKPSRDICQRGTSLTIQCQVDSQVTMMFWYRQQPGQSLTLIATANQGSEATYESGFVIDKFPISRPNLTFSTLTVSNMSPEDSSIYLCSSQWGSGGRNTEAFFGQGTRLTVV.

This clonotype was seen more than once but under ten times. The rearrangement uses TRBV7-9 and TRBJ1-2; weak D call: TRBD1 (5 bases). Deletions cut 1 base from V and 3 bases from J, with 12 bases between. The CDR3 loop spans 15 amino acids. Germline V gene data show CDR1 as SEHNR and CDR2 as FQNEAQ (reference sequence). CDR3 region: CASSLVGEGDYGYTF. DNA of the CDR3: TGTGCCAGCAGCTTAGTAGGGGAAGGCGACTATGGCTACACCTTC.

This chain joins TRBV7-9 and TRBJ1-1; D remains ambiguous. V was cut by 5 bases and J by 13 bases, with 11 bases left in between. CDR1 and CDR2 (germline): SEHNR, FQNEAQ (reference sequence). This CDR3 contains 10 residues. CDR3: CASSLIEVFF. In nucleotides, the CDR3 is TGTGCCAGCAGCCTAATTGAGGTTTTCTTT.

This clonotype was counted only a few times. The rearrangement links TRBV5-6 to TRBJ1-1; D is undetermined. The CDR3 has 15 amino acids. Germline CDR1 reads SGHDT; CDR2 reads YYEEEE. V was pared by 4 bases and J by 0 bases, with 13 bases between. The CDR3 region has the DNA TGTGCCAGCAGCCCCGAAGCAGCCATGAACACTGAAGCTTTCTTT. It codes for CASSPEAAMNTEAFF. The variable domain in full, completed from reference TRBV5-6 and TRBJ1-1, reads DAGVTQSPTHLIKTRGQQVTLRCSPKSGHDTVSWYQQALGQGPQFIFQYYEEEERQRGNFPDRFSGHQFPNYSSELNVNALLLGDSALYLCASSPEAAMNTEAFFGQGTRLTVV.

This chain connects TRBV6-5 to TRBJ2-7; 9 bases match TRBD1. CDR3 length: 14 residues. The J segment lost 5 bases and the V segment lost 0 bases, leaving 2 bases of the junction unmatched. Germline assignment: CDR1 MNHEY and CDR2 SVGAGI. CDR3 protein: CASSYSGQGDEQYF. The CDR3 coding sequence is TGTGCCAGCAGTTACTCGGGACAGGGTGACGAGCAGTACTTC.